The 32 T cell receptor beta chains below all came from one sample that was sequenced in a study of patients and donors after allogeneic stem cell transplantation. MiXCR was run by TCRdb on the RT-PCR reads, yielding one entry per CDR3 protein. Of hundreds of thousands of distinct CDR3 sequences in the sample, 16% are singletons; the top ten hold 7% to 7.5%. Sequencing was carried out using blood, either unsorted or a sorted T cell fraction (not recorded which). The receptors here all came from a human donor who was either an allogeneic HSCT recipient or a stem cell or donor lymphocyte infusion donor (not recorded which). It is not recorded whose cells these are; they may come from a transplant donor.

The chain uses TRBV12-3 or TRBV12-4 and TRBJ2-7, with 7 bases matching TRBD2. The junction had 9 bases not matched to a gene; V was cut back by 7 bases and J by 3 bases. The CDR3 runs to 14 residues. The CDR3 DNA is TGTGCCAGCACGGCCGGGGCTAGCGGCTACGAGCAGTACTTC. This encodes CASTAGASGYEQYF.

This clonotype was observed a few times. The chain recombines TRBV7-2 with TRBJ2-5, with D possibly TRBD1 on 5 matching bases. Germline V CDR1 and CDR2: SGHTA, FQGNSA. V shed 4 bases and J shed 1 base, with 10 bases lying between them. This CDR3 has 14 amino acids. CDR3 nucleotide sequence: TGTGCCAGCAGCTCAGGAAGGGGCCAAGAGACCCAGTACTTC. It is translated as CASSSGRGQETQYF. The variable domain in full, completed from reference TRBV7-2 and TRBJ2-5, reads GAGVSQSPSNKVTEKGKDVELRCDPISGHTALYWYRQSLGQGLEFLIYFQGNSAPDKSGLPSDRFSAERTGGSVSTLTIQRTQQEDSAVYLCASSSGRGQETQYFGPGTRLLVL.

The CDR3 coding sequence is TGTGCCAGCAGTGATGCCGGGACAAGTCAAGCTTTCTTT. This codes for CASSDAGTSQAFF. The chain recombines TRBV25-1 with TRBJ1-1, with D maybe TRBD1 (6 bases). V was shortened by 3 bases and J by 9 bases, with 14 bases between the two germline ends. The CDR3 runs to 13 residues. The germline V gene has CDR1 MGHDK and CDR2 SYGVNS.

This clonotype was counted only a few times. The chain recombines TRBV27 with TRBJ1-1; possible D gene TRBD1, 6 bases. From germline, CDR1 is MNHEY and CDR2 SMNVEV (reference sequence). V was shortened by 1 base and J by 11 bases, with 11 bases between the two germline ends. This CDR3 has 12 amino acids. The CDR3 is CASSLWGGEAFF. The CDR3 DNA sequence: TGTGCCAGCAGTTTATGGGGGGGCGAGGCTTTCTTT.

This clonotype came up many times. This chain connects TRBV4-1 to TRBJ2-5; 11 bases map to TRBD2. This CDR3 is built from 15 residues. J lost 4 bases, V lost 2 bases, and 3 bases had no gene match. Per germline, CDR1 MGHRA and CDR2 YSYEKL. In DNA, the CDR3 is TGCGCCAGCAGCCAACCCGGGACTAGCGGAGAGACCCAGTACTTC. Its translation: CASSQPGTSGETQYF.

The chain has TRBV5-5 and TRBJ2-7; the match to TRBD1 covers 9 bases. The junction had 7 bases not matched to a gene; V was cut back by 1 base and J by 5 bases. Looked up from germline, CDR1 is SGHKS and CDR2 is YYEKEE (reference sequence). The CDR3 covers 15 residues. The CDR3 loop is CASSLSGQGYDEQYF. Here the CDR3 DNA reads TGTGCCAGCAGCTTGTCGGGACAGGGATATGACGAGCAGTACTTC.

This clonotype was counted at least ten times. The chain has TRBV10-3 and TRBJ2-5; TRBD2 is a possible D gene (5 bases). Per the germline V gene, CDR1 is ENHRY and CDR2 is SYGVKD. CDR3 length: 12 amino acids. V was shortened by 7 bases and J by 2 bases, with 8 bases between the two germline ends. This CDR3 is CAIIRDQETQYF. In DNA, the CDR3 is TGTGCCATCATCCGGGATCAAGAGACCCAGTACTTC.

The sample holds a few counts of this clonotype. V gene TRBV6-1 combines with J gene TRBJ1-2; 8 bases fit TRBD1. Germline V gene data show CDR1 as MNHNS and CDR2 as SASEGT. There are 16 residues in the CDR3. Unmatched junction bases numbered 10, after V lost 4 bases and J lost 3 bases. For the CDR3, the DNA is TGTGCCAGCAGTGCCGAAGGGACAGGCGCTCACTATGGCTACACCTTC. It is translated as CASSAEGTGAHYGYTF.

V and J are TRBV5-1 and TRBJ2-3; no reliable D call. Germline values: CDR1 SGHRS, CDR2 YFSETQ. The germline V and J ends were trimmed by 3 bases and 4 bases, with 12 bases remaining between them. CDR3 length: 14 residues. For the CDR3, the DNA is TGCGCCAGCAGCTCCCAACAAGTCCCAGATACGCAGTATTTT. Translating gives CASSSQQVPDTQYF.

The gene calls are TRBV29-1 and TRBJ1-1; D call uncertain. Looked up from germline, CDR1 is SQVTM and CDR2 is ANQGSEA. Trimming cost V 3 bases and J 8 bases, with 7 bases left between them. The CDR3 is 10 amino acids. Written as DNA, the CDR3 is TGCAGCGTTGATCCTAGGGAAGCTTTCTTT. Translating it yields CSVDPREAFF.

V is TRBV29-1 and J is TRBJ1-2; TRBD1 matches at 9 bases. The germline V gene encodes CDR1 SQVTM and CDR2 ANQGSEA. V dropped 0 bases and J dropped 3; count of bases not matched to a gene: 8. The CDR3 consists of 16 residues. For the CDR3, the DNA is TGCAGCGTTGAAGAAATACCGGGACAGGGCCACTATGGCTACACCTTC. Its translation is CSVEEIPGQGHYGYTF. Based on the CDR3 plus reference TRBV29-1 and TRBJ1-2, the full variable domain is SAVISQKPSRDICQRGTSLTIQCQVDSQVTMMFWYRQQPGQSLTLIATANQGSEATYESGFVIDKFPISRPNLTFSTLTVSNMSPEDSSIYLCSVEEIPGQGHYGYTFGSGTRLTVV.

Only a few counts were recorded for this clonotype. The rearrangement uses TRBV25-1 and TRBJ1-3; D uncertain. Germline CDR1 MGHDK, CDR2 SYGVNS. V was trimmed by 7 bases and J by 4 bases, leaving 8 bases between them. The CDR3 length is 12 residues. The CDR3 sequence is CASTTQGNTIYF. The DNA of the CDR3 is TGTGCCAGCACTACCCAGGGAAACACCATATATTTT.

The chain combines TRBV5-1 with TRBJ2-3, with D possibly matching TRBD1 (6 bases). The CDR3 extends over 14 amino acids. The germline gives CDR1 SGHRS, CDR2 YFSETQ. Trimming cost V 5 bases and J 3 bases, with 13 bases left between them. CDR3 sequence reads: CASSSYRVTDTQYF. The CDR3 DNA sequence: TGCGCCAGCAGTTCCTACAGGGTTACAGATACGCAGTATTTT.

This clonotype was counted ten times or more. The V and J genes are TRBV12-3 or TRBV12-4 and TRBJ2-7; 8 bases match TRBD1. This CDR3 spans 15 amino acids. Germline trimming cut 2 bases from V and 2 bases from J; bases unmatched to any gene: 5. CDR3 sequence (DNA): TGTGCCAGCAGTTTAAGTTCGGACAGGGCCTACGAGCAGTACTTC. It translates to CASSLSSDRAYEQYF.

This clonotype was found a few times. In DNA form, the CDR3 reads TGTGCCAGCTCACCGTGGGGACAGGGTCGCGGCTACACCTTC. Protein product: CASSPWGQGRGYTF. The rearrangement links TRBV18 to TRBJ1-2; TRBD1 aligns across 9 bases. There are 14 residues in the CDR3. With V trimmed by 3 bases and J by 8 bases, 7 bases remained unmatched. CDR1 and CDR2 from the germline V gene are KGHSH and LQKENI.

The rearrangement links TRBV4-1 to TRBJ2-1; 9 bases match TRBD2. V shed 0 bases, J shed 8 bases, and the junction held 8 bases outside the gene matches. The CDR3 length is 16 residues. Germline CDR1 is MGHRA and CDR2 is YSYEKL. The CDR3 protein is CASSQDGSGGRDEQFF. For the CDR3, the DNA is TGCGCCAGCAGCCAAGACGGCAGCGGGGGGCGGGATGAGCAGTTCTTC.

J is TRBJ1-4 and V is TRBV4-1; the match to TRBD1 covers 8 bases. Germline V gene lookup returns CDR1 MGHRA and CDR2 YSYEKL. With 4 bases clipped from V and 8 bases from J, the junction kept 9 bases outside the gene matches. CDR3 length equals 15 residues. The CDR3: CASSPPDRVSEKLFF. DNA for the CDR3: TGCGCCAGCAGCCCGCCGGACAGGGTATCCGAAAAACTGTTTTTT.

This chain links TRBV6-2 or TRBV6-3 with TRBJ2-6; TRBD1 agrees at 7 bases. Germline V CDR1 and CDR2: MNHEY, SVGEGT. Trimming cost V 2 bases and J 4 bases; bases outside gene matches: 20. The CDR3 runs 21 residues. DNA for the CDR3: TGTGCCAGCAGTTACGACTCCCTCCTAGACAGGGCTCTATGGGGGGCCAACGTCCTGACTTTC. The encoded protein is CASSYDSLLDRALWGANVLTF.

This clonotype appeared many times. The V gene is TRBV5-1, the J gene TRBJ2-5, with a weak D call TRBD2 (6 bases). With 4 bases removed from V and 4 bases from J, the gap between germline ends came to 8 bases. The CDR3 is 12 residues long. Looked up from germline, CDR1 is SGHRS and CDR2 is YFSETQ. CDR3 amino acids: CASSPGRETQYF. Here the CDR3 DNA reads TGCGCCAGCAGCCCCGGGAGAGAGACCCAGTACTTC.

The chain is built from TRBV11-1 and TRBJ2-1; 12 bases fit TRBD2. Per the germline V gene, CDR1 is SGHAT and CDR2 is FQDESV (reference sequence). CDR3 length: 19 residues. The ends lost 5 bases at V and 0 bases at J; junction bases unmatched: 11. The CDR3 bases are TGTGCCAGCAGCCCTGGGGGGACTAGCGGGCCGGTCTCCTACAATGAGCAGTTCTTC. It specifies CASSPGGTSGPVSYNEQFF.

This clonotype was picked up a small number of times. This chain links TRBV11-2 with TRBJ2-3; 8 nucleotides agree with TRBD2. Germline V lookup: CDR1 SGHAT, CDR2 FQNNGV. The CDR3 has 13 amino acids. The V and J ends lost 5 bases and 10 bases, in that order; junction bases with no gene match: 8. The CDR3: CASSLAGGRSQYF. CDR3 nucleotide sequence: TGTGCCAGCAGCCTGGCGGGGGGCCGTTCGCAGTATTTT.

This clonotype appeared a few times. The V and J genes are TRBV24-1 and TRBJ2-3; 10 bases match TRBD1. J gave up 2 bases and V 9 bases, and 7 bases lay outside the gene matches. Germline CDR1 and CDR2: KGHDR and SFDVKD. The CDR3 totals 15 residues. CDR3: CATGRQGASTDTQYF. Written as DNA, the CDR3 is TGTGCCACCGGGAGACAGGGGGCGTCCACAGATACGCAGTATTTT.

The chain joins TRBV4-2 to TRBJ1-1, with 9 bases that match TRBD1. This CDR3 is built from 15 residues. Trimming removed 4 bases from V and 1 base from J; junction bases left unmatched: 4. Germline-derived CDR1 and CDR2 are LGHNA and YNFKEQ. The CDR3 nucleotides read TGTGCCAGCAGCCTCCGGGACAGGGCGAACACTGAAGCTTTCTTT. Translating gives CASSLRDRANTEAFF.

The chain joins TRBV7-2 to TRBJ1-1, with D maybe TRBD1 (6 bases). The CDR3 is made up of 15 amino acids. CDR1 and CDR2 (germline): SGHTA, FQGNSA. V was cut by 5 bases and J by 7 bases, with 20 bases left in between. As DNA, the CDR3 is TGTGCCAGCAGCCCCCAGACCGGGACACCCAGTGAAGCTTTCTTT. This encodes CASSPQTGTPSEAFF.

This clonotype has just a few counts. The V call is TRBV7-2, the J call TRBJ2-7; D might be TRBD2 (5 bases). Germline V gene lookup returns CDR1 SGHTA and CDR2 FQGNSA. The V end was cut by 0 bases, the J end by 3 bases, with 12 bases between. The CDR3 length is 15 residues. DNA of the CDR3: TGTGCCAGCAGCTTAGCCGACTTCGCGGGCTACGAGCAGTACTTC. Translation gives CASSLADFAGYEQYF.

The chain couples TRBV6-2 or TRBV6-3 to TRBJ1-5; 7 positions agree with TRBD1. Germline-derived CDR1 and CDR2 are MNHEY and SVGEGT. Trimming at V came to 4 bases and at J to 5 bases, leaving 8 bases not matched to a gene. The CDR3 is 15 amino acids. Written as DNA, the CDR3 is TGTGCCAGCAGTTTTAGCGGGGACAGAGATCAGCCCCAGCATTTT. Protein: CASSFSGDRDQPQHF.

This clonotype has a handful of counts. The rearrangement joins TRBV4-1 to TRBJ2-3, with D uncertain. CDR1 MGHRA and CDR2 YSYEKL come from the germline V gene. There are 15 residues in the CDR3. Between the trimmed V and J ends, which lost 4 bases and 0 bases, there was a span of 11 bases. The CDR3 protein is CASSPLVLSTDTQYF. The CDR3 DNA is TGCGCCAGCAGCCCCCTAGTGCTCAGCACAGATACGCAGTATTTT.

This clonotype has just a few counts. This sequence joins TRBV12-3 or TRBV12-4 and TRBJ2-7, with 10 bases fitting TRBD2. CDR3 size: 15 residues. Unmatched junction bases numbered 8, after V lost 6 bases and J lost 3 bases. In nucleotides, the CDR3 is TGTGCCAGCAGGGTCGGGACTAGCGCCTACTACGAGCAGTACTTC. Translation: CASRVGTSAYYEQYF.

This clonotype has a handful of counts. The V call is TRBV4-1, the J call TRBJ2-7, with 10 bases lining up with TRBD1. The CDR3 extends over 16 amino acids. The J segment lost 1 base and the V segment lost 6 bases, leaving 9 bases of the junction unmatched. From germline, CDR1 is MGHRA and CDR2 YSYEKL. The CDR3 sequence: CASSTLGQGFSYEQYF. The CDR3 DNA follows: TGCGCCAGCAGTACCCTGGGACAGGGGTTTTCCTACGAGCAGTACTTC.

Many counts were recorded for this clonotype. The genes are TRBV2 and TRBJ2-2, with D possibly matching TRBD1 (5 bases). V was pared by 2 bases and J by 4 bases, with 5 bases between. Germline V gives CDR1 SNHLY, CDR2 FYNNEI. The CDR3 length is 13 residues. The CDR3 is CASSEQGTGELFF. The CDR3 nucleotides are TGTGCCAGCAGTGAACAGGGCACCGGGGAGCTGTTTTTT.

This clonotype has just a few counts. V usage is TRBV7-8 and J usage is TRBJ1-5; TRBD1 might be the D (6 bases). V lost 8 bases, J lost 0 bases, and 11 bases lay in between. Germline lookup yields CDR1 SGHVS and CDR2 FQNEAQ. The CDR3 length is 14 residues. The CDR3 reads CASDRYYSNQPQHF. Written as DNA, the CDR3 is TGTGCCAGCGACAGGTACTATAGCAATCAGCCCCAGCATTTT.

This clonotype has a handful of counts. V and J are TRBV27 and TRBJ1-2; 8 bases are shared with TRBD1. Per germline, CDR1 MNHEY and CDR2 SMNVEV (reference sequence). Unmatched junction bases numbered 13, after V lost 6 bases and J lost 7 bases. The CDR3 is 15 residues long. CDR3 region: CASRTQGGPPGGYTF. The CDR3 DNA is TGTGCCAGCAGGACACAGGGGGGTCCACCTGGTGGCTACACCTTC.